The sequence of this TCR beta chain was determined in a study of vaccination effects on CD4 cells after COVID-19. On the study more broadly: A couple of convalescent patients provided samples 16 days and one week prevaccination. The study's findings and limits: Among infection- and vaccine-induced clones, marked clonal contraction occurred late after vaccination.

Viral peptide pools were used in the ViraFEST assay to expand antigen-specific CD4+ T cells, and sequencing came afterward. Having been cultured for about 10 days, the cells underwent CD4+ T cell isolation. This individual contracted SARS-CoV-2 between March and December 2020, as verified by PCR. It was an HIV-1 Nef peptide pool that made up the negative control culture. The CDR3 is made up of 14 amino acids. V lost 1 base and J lost 4, with 8 bases in between. Germline-derived CDR1 and CDR2 are ENHRY and SYGVKD. In the case of this clone: As yet, its antigen is unknown.

Only in-frame clones appear in the TCRdb table, and some are missing; sequencing was by immunoSEQ multiplex PCR. The repertoire holds 55,000 or so clones, with 75% to 85% as singletons. The receptor was isolated from a human donor who had a prior SARS-CoV-2 infection. Here the sequenced sample was CD4+ T cells from PBMCs cultured with HIV peptides, taken before COVID-19 vaccination. Indicated subset: HIV-1 Nef peptide pool negative control/reference culture. The chain couples TRBV10-3 to TRBJ1-5; D unresolved. The CDR3 DNA sequence: TGTGCCATCAGTGAGTACTATATGAATCAGCCCCAGCATTTT. Amino acid sequence: CAISEYYMNQPQHF.